This T cell receptor (beta chain) was identified in a study of cytomegalovirus exposure and HLA in healthy donors. The V and J ends lost 1 base and 4 bases respectively, with 13 bases between them. Per germline, CDR1 SGHTA and CDR2 FQGNSA. The CDR3 consists of 15 residues. Researchers ran the PCR with 60 Vbeta and 13 Jbeta primers. The table came from immunoSEQ multiplex PCR; TCRdb's copy has only in-frame clones and leaves some out. The sample yields around 130,000 clones, roughly three quarters seen once. Sequencing was performed on PBMCs. The chain couples TRBV7-2 to TRBJ2-5, with unresolved D. This receptor was identified in a young woman in good health and CMV-seronegative. Written as DNA, the CDR3 is TGTGCCAGCAGCTTAGTCGTGGGTGGGCGAGAGACCCAGTACTTC. Translation: CASSLVVGGRETQYF.